The 15 T cell receptor beta chains below were found in one sample sequenced in a study of CD8 T cells in ankylosing spondylitis. Each CDR3 protein gets one entry after TCRdb re-called the 5' RACE reads with MiXCR. Of about 160,000 distinct CDR3 sequences in the sample, 18% were seen once. The sequenced material came from blood, either unsorted or a sorted T cell fraction (not recorded which). The receptors were gathered from a male donor with ankylosing spondylitis or in good health (not recorded which).

The J gene is TRBJ2-3, the V gene TRBV5-1, with D possibly being TRBD1 or TRBD2 (5 bases each). This CDR3 is built from 16 residues. Germline loops: CDR1 SGHRS, CDR2 YFSETQ. Trimming left V 4 bases short and J 0 bases short, with 15 bases between. The CDR3 DNA reads as TGCGCCAGCAGCCTAGAGGGGAGTACTAGCACAGATACGCAGTATTTT. Protein sequence: CASSLEGSTSTDTQYF.

In its sample, this clonotype was seen a few times. The chain carries TRBV4-1 and TRBJ1-1; D perhaps matches TRBD1 (5 bases). Germline assignment: CDR1 MGHRA and CDR2 YSYEKL. The CDR3 runs to 12 residues. Trimming pared 1 base from V and 8 bases from J, leaving 8 bases between. CDR3 loop: CASSQGTTEAFF. The CDR3 DNA sequence: TGCGCCAGCAGCCAAGGGACAACGGAAGCTTTCTTT.

This clonotype was recorded at least ten times. The chain joins TRBV7-2 to TRBJ1-3; D is uncertain. With 3 bases removed from V and 0 bases from J, the gap between germline ends came to 12 bases. The CDR3 sequence is 16 residues long. Germline V CDR1 and CDR2: SGHTA, FQGNSA. The CDR3 region has the DNA TGTGCCAGCAGCTTGCGGGCGGCCAGCTCTGGAAACACCATATATTTT. It is translated as CASSLRAASSGNTIYF.

In this sample, this clonotype turned up a few times. This chain joins TRBV7-3 and TRBJ2-7, with D perhaps matching TRBD1 or TRBD2 (5 bases each). The germline V gene encodes CDR1 SGHTA and CDR2 FQGTGA. Trimming removed 4 bases at V and 0 bases at J, with 13 bases between. This CDR3 spans 15 amino acids. The CDR3 here is CASSSLGPSSYEQYF. CDR3 DNA: TGTGCCAGCAGCTCCTTGGGACCGTCCTCCTACGAGCAGTACTTC.

The table lists this clonotype with a count of one. The chain is built from TRBV20-1 and TRBJ1-1, with no clear D. Germline-derived CDR1 and CDR2 are DFQATT and SNEGSKA (reference sequence). Trimming cost V 5 bases and J 1 base, with 8 bases left between them. The CDR3 spans 12 residues. The CDR3 sequence is CSAASTNTEAFF. CDR3 nucleotide sequence: TGCAGTGCTGCCTCAACGAACACTGAAGCTTTCTTT.

The gene calls are TRBV29-1 and TRBJ2-7, with 11 bases fitting TRBD2. In germline, CDR1 is SQVTM, CDR2 ANQGSEA. The CDR3 runs 13 residues. J gave up 4 bases and V 4 bases, and 3 bases lay outside the gene matches. CDR3 sequence reads: CSVVLAGEYEQYF. CDR3 coding DNA: TGCAGCGTTGTACTAGCGGGAGAGTACGAGCAGTACTTC.

This clonotype was counted a few times. V is TRBV28 and J is TRBJ2-7, with D tentatively TRBD1 or TRBD2 (6 bases each). V lost 3 bases, J lost 1 base, and 10 bases lay in between. The CDR3 loop spans 14 amino acids. The germline V gene has CDR1 MDHEN and CDR2 SYDVKM. CDR3 nucleotides: TGTGCCAGCAGTTTCCAGGGGACTTCCTACGAGCAGTACTTC. Translating it yields CASSFQGTSYEQYF.

This clonotype was detected a few times. The chain carries TRBV24-1 and TRBJ2-3; TRBD2 matches 9 bases. Looked up from germline, CDR1 is KGHDR and CDR2 is SFDVKD. Trimming cost V 0 bases and J 4 bases; bases outside gene matches: 10. The length of the CDR3 is 18 residues. The CDR3 nucleotides read TGTGCCACCAGTGATTTGCTGGAGGCTAGCGGGGATCCAGATACGCAGTATTTT. Its translation: CATSDLLEASGDPDTQYF.

This clonotype was counted between two and nine times. The chain employs TRBV27 and TRBJ2-5; either TRBD1 or TRBD2 may fit D (5 bases each). The CDR3 is made up of 14 amino acids. V was trimmed by 3 bases and J by 7 bases, leaving 15 bases between them. The germline CDR1 and CDR2 sequences are MNHEY and SMNVEV (reference sequence). CDR3 sequence reads: CASSFGLGVGTQYF. CDR3 in DNA: TGTGCCAGCAGTTTCGGACTGGGGGTAGGGACCCAGTACTTC.

Regarding this clonotype: A read error is possible here, since a much larger clone lies one base away. This chain links TRBV20-1 with TRBJ2-7, with D perhaps given as TRBD1 or TRBD2 (5 bases each). The CDR3 is 10 amino acids. Trimming left V 2 bases short and J 9 bases short, with 8 bases between. CDR1 is DFQATT and CDR2 is SNEGSKA in the germline V gene (reference sequence). The CDR3 nucleotides are TGCAGTGCTAGATTTGGGGGGCAGTACTTC. Encoded protein: CSARFGGQYF.

This clonotype was seen many times. The genes are TRBV3-1 and TRBJ2-1; weak D call: TRBD1 (5 bases). Germline CDR1 LGHDT, CDR2 YNNKEL (reference sequence). The V end lost 6 bases, the J end lost 6 bases, and 15 bases lay between the germline ends. The CDR3 runs 14 residues. This CDR3 reads CASRPMGLSNEQFF. The CDR3 region has the DNA TGTGCCAGCAGGCCAATGGGGCTATCCAATGAGCAGTTCTTC.

This clonotype was detected ten times or more. The rearrangement links TRBV10-3 to TRBJ2-7, with D tentatively TRBD2 (5 bases). Per germline, CDR1 ENHRY and CDR2 SYGVKD. Trimming stripped 7 bases from V and 2 bases from J, with 18 bases between. The CDR3 sequence is 15 residues long. The CDR3 sequence: CAITDRVSATYEQYF. The DNA of the CDR3 is TGTGCCATCACCGATCGGGTTAGCGCGACCTACGAGCAGTACTTC.

The chain joins TRBV27 to TRBJ2-5, with TRBD1 matching 7 bases. The CDR3 runs 15 residues. V gave up 0 bases and J gave up 4 bases; unmatched junction bases: 5. CDR1 MNHEY and CDR2 SMNVEV come from the germline V gene (reference sequence). CDR3 sequence: CASSLSKAGGETQYF. DNA of the CDR3: TGTGCCAGCAGTTTATCGAAGGCAGGGGGAGAGACCCAGTACTTC.

About this clonotype: A much larger clone is a single base away; this may be a read error. This chain links TRBV20-1 with TRBJ2-7; 7 bases agree with TRBD2. This CDR3 region has 14 residues. V was pared by 4 bases and J by 4 bases, with 10 bases of the junction left unmatched. Germline CDR1 DFQATT, CDR2 SNEGSKA (reference sequence). CDR3 amino acids: CSATRLVGGYEQYF. The DNA of the CDR3 is TGCAGTGCTACCAGACTAGTGGGAGGGTACGAGCAGTACTTC.

This clonotype was counted between two and nine times. This chain joins TRBV7-9 and TRBJ1-3, with 7 bases lining up with TRBD1. This CDR3 spans 16 amino acids. The trim removed 5 bases at V and 0 bases at J, leaving 7 bases unmatched. The V gene's germline CDR1 is SEHNR and CDR2 FQNEAQ (reference sequence). CDR3 bases: TGTGCCAGCAGCGGCCAGGACAGGATCTCTGGAAACACCATATATTTT. It encodes CASSGQDRISGNTIYF.